Listed below are T cell receptor beta chains from one sample, sequenced in a study of identical twins. MiXCR, run by TCRdb on the 5' RACE reads, gives a single entry per CDR3 protein. Here the sample spans 1.5 million to 2 million distinct CDR3 sequences, more than 30% being singletons. The sequencing input was cord blood. The origin of the receptors is a newborn girl in good health. CDR3s include the opening cysteine and the closing phenylalanine or tryptophan.

V	CDR3
TRBV7-2	CASSLVFSAKGYNSPLHF
TRBV3-1	CASSVTGTINSPLHF
TRBV27	CASSPGGQPEAFF
TRBV20-1	CSAREGTKGNEQFF
TRBV27	CASSLSIVQGSYNEQFF
TRBV5-1	CASSLAHGGRGYNEQFF
TRBV27	CASAPGENNEQYF
TRBV28	CASSSPRAGSYEQYF
TRBV2	CASGRLAVNTGELFF
TRBV5-1	CASSSGTRINEQFF
TRBV20-1	CSAIPRGLMWNQPQHF
TRBV20-1	CSAQGLAGGQETQYF
TRBV28	CASSFLAGVFYNEQFF
TRBV18	CAGSPGEQGPGEQYF
TRBV4-2	CASSQDGGDQPQHF
TRBV20-1	CSATRAGNRGNQPQHF
TRBV15	CATSRDRGVYNEQFF
TRBV27	CASSLPSGRRAYNEQFF
TRBV4-2	CASSLNRGRATNEKLFF
TRBV25-1	CASSGGLADTGELFF
TRBV5-1	CASGKGQTPGEQYF
TRBV20-1	CSARDPSGVLGAGELFF
TRBV20-1	CSASSIRAIEKLFF
TRBV4-1	CASSQARLLSYTF
TRBV6-5	CASSYVAKVVNTEAFF
TRBV6-5	CASRDRLAGSTDTQYF
TRBV10-3	CATRSSNQPQHF
TRBV12-3/TRBV12-4	CASRAGAGSSYEQYF
TRBV14	CASSLQDRGYTF
TRBV20-1	CSASNLGGRTEAFF
TRBV3-1	CASSHRGTDTQYF
TRBV2	CASIYRADTQYF
TRBV7-2	CASSRDRSQETQFF
TRBV29-1	CSVELSGTGHYEQYF
TRBV6-5	CASSQHRGRNIQYF
TRBV28	CASSLWDPRNDEQFF
TRBV2	CASNLSGGEQYF
TRBV20-1	CSAEGTGSSYEQYF
TRBV4-1	CASSQVIGQWLQQTQYF
TRBV9	CASSVSPASTYNEQFF
TRBV20-1	CSARDLDRGCEQYF
TRBV25-1	CASSEYDNEQYF
TRBV20-1	CSASGARGYTF
TRBV6-5	CASSYASGRKSSYEQYF
TRBV7-2	CASSLVSAGELFF
TRBV7-2	CASSPGLAAFSEQYF
TRBV9	CASSPTTSGRARNEQFF
TRBV21-1	CASSKASAGPSTDTQYF
TRBV28	CGVSATEAFF
TRBV4-1	CASSSPTGTFSYEQYF
TRBV5-4	CASSSPPGEQFF
TRBV20-1	CSARPSGQGSYEQYF
TRBV20-1	CSARGASGYYNEQFF
TRBV9	CASSMQTGPGELFF
TRBV24-1	CATSDLPSTDYNEQFF
TRBV20-1	CSARGGGSPNEQFF
TRBV21-1	CASRAAWCEKLFF
TRBV9	CASSRLSVKFETQYF